This T cell receptor beta chain was documented in a study of blood T cell repertoires in COVID-19. Study summary: Acute-phase and convalescent COVID-19 samples originated in the United States, Italy and Spain.

In the authors' workflow: The assay estimated nucleated cells by amplifying reference gene primers. The method was immunoSEQ multiplex PCR; TCRdb's version includes in-frame clones alone and lacks a portion of them. V and J calls and clone size are those listed in that table; D and trimming were worked out from the DNA. The sample lists 160,000 or so clones, 80% to 90% occurring once. Recovered status in Cohort 3 required two negative PCRs, clearance, or symptom resolution. CDR3 length equals 15 residues. Germline CDR1 reads SGHDN; CDR2 reads FVKESK. V was clipped by 0 bases and J by 2 bases, with 9 bases between them.

The chain links TRBV14 to TRBJ2-3; D remains ambiguous. Specimen: PBMCs or T cells enriched from blood (not recorded which). The receptor was derived from a woman aged 50 to 60 who had recovered from COVID-19. The CDR3 nucleotides are TGTGCCAGCAGCCAAGACCAGACACTCACAGATACGCAGTATTTT. Translation: CASSQDQTLTDTQYF.